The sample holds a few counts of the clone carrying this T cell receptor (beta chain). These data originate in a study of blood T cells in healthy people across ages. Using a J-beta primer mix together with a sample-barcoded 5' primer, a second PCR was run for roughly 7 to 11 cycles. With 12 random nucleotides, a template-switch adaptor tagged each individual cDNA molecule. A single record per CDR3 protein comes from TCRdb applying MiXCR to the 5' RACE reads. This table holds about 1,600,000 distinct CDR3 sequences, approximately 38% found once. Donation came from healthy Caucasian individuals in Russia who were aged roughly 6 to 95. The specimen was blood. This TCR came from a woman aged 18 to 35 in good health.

The chain's CDR3 is CSASDSGGADTQYF. The CDR3 nucleotides read TGCAGTGCTTCTGACTCCGGGGGGGCAGATACGCAGTATTTT. The chain couples TRBV20-1 to TRBJ2-3, with TRBD2 identical over 8 bases. The germline CDR1 and CDR2 sequences are DFQATT and SNEGSKA (reference sequence). The V and J ends lost 5 bases and 4 bases, in that order; junction bases with no gene match: 8. The CDR3 sequence is 14 residues long.